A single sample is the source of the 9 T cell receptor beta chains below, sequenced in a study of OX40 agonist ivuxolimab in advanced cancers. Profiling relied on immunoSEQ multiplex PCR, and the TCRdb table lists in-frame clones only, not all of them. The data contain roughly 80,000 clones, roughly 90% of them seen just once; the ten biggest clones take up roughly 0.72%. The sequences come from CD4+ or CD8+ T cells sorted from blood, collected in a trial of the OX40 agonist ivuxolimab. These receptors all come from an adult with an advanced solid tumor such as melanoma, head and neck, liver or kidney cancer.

DNA of the CDR3: TGCGCCAGCAGCGTCCCCAGAGGTGGGATCTCCTACGAGCAGTACTTC. The encoded protein is CASSVPRGGISYEQYF. This chain uses TRBV5-1 with TRBJ2-7; no reliable D call. The germline V gene encodes CDR1 SGHRS and CDR2 YFSETQ. V was shortened by 4 bases and J by 0 bases, with 17 bases between the two germline ends. This CDR3 is 16 amino acids long.

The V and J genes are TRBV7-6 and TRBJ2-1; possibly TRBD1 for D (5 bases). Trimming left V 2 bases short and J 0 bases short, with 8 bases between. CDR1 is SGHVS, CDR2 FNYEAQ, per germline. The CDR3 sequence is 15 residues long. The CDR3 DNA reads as TGTGCCAGCAGCTTATCAGGGTACTCCTACAATGAGCAGTTCTTC. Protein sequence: CASSLSGYSYNEQFF.

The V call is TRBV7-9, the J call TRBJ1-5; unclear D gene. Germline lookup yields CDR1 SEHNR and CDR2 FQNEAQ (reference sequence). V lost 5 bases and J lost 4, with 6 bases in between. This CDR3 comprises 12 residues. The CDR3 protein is CASSTPNQPQHF. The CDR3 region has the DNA TGTGCCAGCAGCACCCCTAATCAGCCCCAGCATTTT.

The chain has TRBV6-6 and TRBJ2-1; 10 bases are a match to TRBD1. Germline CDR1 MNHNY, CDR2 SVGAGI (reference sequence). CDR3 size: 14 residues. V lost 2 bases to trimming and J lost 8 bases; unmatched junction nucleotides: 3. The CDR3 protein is CASSYTTGGDEQFF. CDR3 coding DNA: TGTGCCAGCAGTTACACGACAGGGGGCGATGAGCAGTTCTTC.

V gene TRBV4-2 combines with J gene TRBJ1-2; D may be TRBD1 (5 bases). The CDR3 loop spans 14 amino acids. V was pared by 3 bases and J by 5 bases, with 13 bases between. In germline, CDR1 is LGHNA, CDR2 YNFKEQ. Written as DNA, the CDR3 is TGTGCCAGCAGCCAGGGGACCAGTAGATATGGCTACACCTTC. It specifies CASSQGTSRYGYTF.

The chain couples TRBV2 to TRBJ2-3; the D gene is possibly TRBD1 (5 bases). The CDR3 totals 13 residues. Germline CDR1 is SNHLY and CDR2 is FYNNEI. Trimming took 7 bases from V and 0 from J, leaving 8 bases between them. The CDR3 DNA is TGTGCCAGCACCAGGGATAGCACAGATACGCAGTATTTT. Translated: CASTRDSTDTQYF.

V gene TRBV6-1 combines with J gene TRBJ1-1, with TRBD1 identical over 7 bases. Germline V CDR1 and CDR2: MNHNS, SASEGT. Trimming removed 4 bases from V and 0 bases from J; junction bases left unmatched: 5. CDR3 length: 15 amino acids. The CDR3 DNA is TGTGCCAGCAGTGGCCACGGACAGGTGAACACTGAAGCTTTCTTT. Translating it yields CASSGHGQVNTEAFF.

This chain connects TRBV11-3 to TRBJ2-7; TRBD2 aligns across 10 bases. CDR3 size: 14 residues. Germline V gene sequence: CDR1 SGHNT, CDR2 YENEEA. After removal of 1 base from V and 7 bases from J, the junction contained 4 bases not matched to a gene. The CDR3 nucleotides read TGTGCCAGCAGCTTAGTACTAGCGGGACGGGAGCAGTACTTC. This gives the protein CASSLVLAGREQYF.

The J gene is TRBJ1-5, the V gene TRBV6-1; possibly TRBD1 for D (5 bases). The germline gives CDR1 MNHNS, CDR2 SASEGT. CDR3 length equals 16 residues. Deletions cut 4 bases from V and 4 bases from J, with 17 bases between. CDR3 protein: CASSAEGSQGNQPQHF. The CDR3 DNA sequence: TGTGCCAGCAGTGCCGAAGGTTCCCAGGGAAATCAGCCCCAGCATTTT.